A selection of T cell receptor beta chains follows, all from one sample in a study of cytomegalovirus exposure and HLA in healthy donors. Generated by immunoSEQ multiplex PCR, the TCRdb table keeps only in-frame clones and is missing some. This sample has 200,000 or so clones, with approximately 80% found just once. The sample comprised PBMCs. These receptors were taken from a man between 25 and 39 years old in good health and CMV-seronegative. The CDR3 runs from the conserved cysteine through the conserved F or W.

V	J	CDR3
TRBV14	TRBJ1-4	CASSQKRDRRTWEKLFF
TRBV6-4	TRBJ2-1	CASSDSAGGLDEQFF
TRBV5-8	TRBJ2-7	CASSFGLAGYEQYF
TRBV7-2	TRBJ1-6	CASSLRMTGLSSPLHF
TRBV5-1	TRBJ2-5	CASTPLAGGLETQYF
TRBV7-9	TRBJ1-2	CSSSPFFRAGVSGYTF
TRBV6-1	TRBJ1-3	CASSEAGRAGNTIYF
TRBV7-9	TRBJ1-1	CASSRTGNTEAFF
TRBV7-2	TRBJ2-3	CASSSQSGWTDTQYF
TRBV21-1	TRBJ2-7	CASSKEMGTFHYEQYF
TRBV6-6	TRBJ2-7	CASSYPTAGVYEQYF
TRBV27	TRBJ1-6	CASSSSGVHSPLHF
TRBV6-5	TRBJ2-1	CASSPVLHNEQFF
TRBV7-8	TRBJ2-7	CASSLGLAGPYEQYF
TRBV7-2	TRBJ1-2	CASTRAGTNYGYTF
TRBV7-6	TRBJ1-2	CASSLGTGGNGYTF
TRBV28	TRBJ2-7	CASSRAPPGDSYEQYF
TRBV6-5	TRBJ2-7	CASTNTGGEQYF
TRBV9	TRBJ2-3	CASSVETGSSTDTQYF
TRBV5-1	TRBJ2-7	CASSLTGSSYEQYF
TRBV4-1	TRBJ1-3	CASSPHTTGVGNTIYF
TRBV4-2	TRBJ1-1	CASSPRQGAPNTEAFF
TRBV5-1	TRBJ2-3	CASSPLAGATDTQYF